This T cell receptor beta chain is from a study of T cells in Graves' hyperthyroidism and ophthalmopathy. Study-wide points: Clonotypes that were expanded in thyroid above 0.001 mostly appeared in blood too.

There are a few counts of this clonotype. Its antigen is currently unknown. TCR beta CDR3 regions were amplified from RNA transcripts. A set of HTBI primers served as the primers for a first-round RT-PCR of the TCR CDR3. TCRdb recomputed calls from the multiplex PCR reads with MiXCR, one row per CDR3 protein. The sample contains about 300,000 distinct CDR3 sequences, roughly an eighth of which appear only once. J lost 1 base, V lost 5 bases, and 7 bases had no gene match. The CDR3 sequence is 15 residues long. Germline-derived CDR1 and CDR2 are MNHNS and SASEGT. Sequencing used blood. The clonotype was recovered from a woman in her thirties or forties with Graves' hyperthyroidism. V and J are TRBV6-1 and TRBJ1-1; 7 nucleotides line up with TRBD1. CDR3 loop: CASSFQGVGNTEAFF. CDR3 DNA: TGTGCCAGCAGTTTCCAGGGGGTGGGGAACACTGAAGCTTTCTTT.